These 28 T cell receptor beta chains were sequenced from one sample in a study of early T cells in non-severe SARS-CoV-2 infection. TCRdb re-derived calls from the 5' RACE reads in MiXCR, one entry per CDR3 protein. The sample yields approximately 65,000 distinct CDR3 sequences, roughly an eighth seen once. The specimen was whole blood. The receptors derive from an adult who was a healthcare worker with PCR-confirmed SARS-CoV-2 infection or an uninfected control (not recorded which).

This clonotype was detected many times. The V call is TRBV9, the J call TRBJ1-2; no clear D. The germline gives CDR1 SGDLS, CDR2 YYNGEE. Trimming removed 4 bases at V and 4 bases at J, with 20 bases between. The CDR3 extends over 16 amino acids. CDR3 amino acids: CASSSHATMAGYGYTF. CDR3 DNA: TGTGCCAGCAGCTCCCACGCTACGATGGCGGGCTATGGCTACACCTTC.

The table lists this clonotype with a few counts. The chain combines TRBV6-2 or TRBV6-3 with TRBJ1-1; D gene unclear. The CDR3 is 14 amino acids. Trimming pared 2 bases from V and 0 bases from J, leaving 7 bases between. Germline loops: CDR1 MNHEY, CDR2 SVGEGT. CDR3 nucleotide sequence: TGTGCCAGCAGTTACGTCGCAGTGAACACTGAAGCTTTCTTT. Its translation is CASSYVAVNTEAFF.

Notes on this clonotype: The germline gene is not matched at one end of the junction; a read error may be the cause. The chain uses TRBV18 and TRBJ2-7; 8 bases match TRBD1. The CDR3 covers 16 residues. Germline V lookup: CDR1 KGHSH, CDR2 LQKENI. For the CDR3, the DNA is TGTGACAGCTCACCAGCCGGGACAGGCAAACCATACGAGCAGTACTTC. It translates to CDSSPAGTGKPYEQYF.

This clonotype was seen a few times. The chain links TRBV12-3 or TRBV12-4 to TRBJ2-1, with D perhaps assigned TRBD1 or TRBD2 (6 bases each). The CDR3 length is 15 residues. The germline V and J ends were trimmed by 4 bases and 5 bases, with 15 bases remaining between them. The CDR3 coding sequence is TGTGCCAGCAGTTCCCGATCTGGGGGGCACAATGAGCAGTTCTTC. Residues: CASSSRSGGHNEQFF.

This clonotype appeared many times. V and J are TRBV6-1 and TRBJ1-1; D call uncertain. The CDR3 contains 14 residues. The V gene lost 5 bases and the J gene lost 7 bases, with 17 bases spanning the gap. Germline V gene sequence: CDR1 MNHNS, CDR2 SASEGT. Here the CDR3 reads CASSQLAELGEAFF. CDR3 sequence (DNA): TGTGCCAGCAGTCAACTCGCGGAACTTGGTGAAGCTTTCTTT.

This clonotype has at least ten counts. The genes are TRBV18 and TRBJ1-5; a possible D gene is TRBD1 (5 bases). CDR1 and CDR2 (germline): KGHSH, LQKENI. Trimming stripped 3 bases from V and 4 bases from J, with 10 bases between. The CDR3 covers 14 residues. This chain's CDR3 is CASSPGTANQPQHF. The DNA for the CDR3 is TGTGCCAGCTCACCGGGGACCGCTAATCAGCCCCAGCATTTT.

The chain joins TRBV7-2 to TRBJ2-2; D is perhaps TRBD1 (5 bases). V was clipped by 3 bases and J by 6 bases, with 8 bases between them. Germline V gene data show CDR1 as SGHTA and CDR2 as FQGNSA. This CDR3 is built from 13 residues. The CDR3 sequence is CASSFRVAGELFF. In DNA form, the CDR3 reads TGTGCCAGCAGCTTCAGGGTAGCCGGGGAGCTGTTTTTT.

This clonotype was seen more than once but under ten times. The chain employs TRBV6-1 and TRBJ1-6; a possible D gene is TRBD1 (6 bases). V lost 6 bases, J lost 13 bases, and 16 bases lay in between. The germline CDR1 and CDR2 sequences are MNHNS and SASEGT. The CDR3 is 13 amino acids. CDR3 DNA: TGTGCCAGCAGGGGACAAGACGCCGGGCCCCTCCACTTT. Its protein product is CASRGQDAGPLHF.

The chain has TRBV29-1 and TRBJ2-5; D not resolved. This CDR3 contains 11 residues. V lost 3 bases, J lost 5 bases, and 7 bases lay in between. CDR1 is SQVTM and CDR2 is ANQGSEA in the germline V gene. The CDR3 is CSVESTETQYF. CDR3 nucleotide sequence: TGCAGCGTTGAGAGTACCGAGACCCAGTACTTC.

This clonotype was seen repeatedly, ten times or more. The chain uses TRBV12-3 or TRBV12-4 and TRBJ2-7; D is possibly TRBD2 (6 bases). This CDR3 region has 14 residues. V was pared by 5 bases and J by 2 bases, with 13 bases between. CDR3 nucleotide sequence: TGTGCCAGCAGTCAGACGGCGGGGACCTACGAGCAGTACTTC. This sequence encodes CASSQTAGTYEQYF.

J is TRBJ1-3 and V is TRBV12-3 or TRBV12-4; no reliable D call. Trimming took 3 bases from V and 1 from J, leaving 10 bases between them. The CDR3 runs to 15 residues. CDR3 sequence: CASSFSGGSGNTIYF. As DNA, the CDR3 is TGTGCCAGCAGTTTTTCGGGAGGGTCTGGAAACACCATATATTTT.

There are a few counts of this clonotype. The chain joins TRBV2 to TRBJ2-3; tentative D call: TRBD1 (6 bases). The CDR3 loop spans 13 amino acids. Germline assignment: CDR1 SNHLY and CDR2 FYNNEI. Trimming shortened V by 7 bases and J by 1 base, and 9 bases separated the two germline ends. CDR3 DNA sequence: TGTGCCAGCATGAACAGGGGCACAGATACGCAGTATTTT. This gives the protein CASMNRGTDTQYF. The full variable domain, in which reference TRBV2 and TRBJ2-3 provide the parts outside the CDR3, is EPEVTQTPSHQVTQMGQEVILRCVPISNHLYFYWYRQILGQKVEFLVSFYNNEISEKSEIFDDQFSVERPDGSNFTLKIRSTKLEDSAMYFCASMNRGTDTQYFGPGTRLTVL.

This clonotype has only a few counts. The CDR3 region is CASSLVPLVGRKHGNTIYF. The CDR3 DNA reads as TGTGCCAGCAGCTTAGTCCCCCTTGTCGGACGGAAACACGGAAACACCATATATTTT. The chain carries TRBV7-8 and TRBJ1-3; D call uncertain. The CDR3 has 19 residues. The V end was cut by 1 base, the J end by 4 bases, with 23 bases between. Germline V gives CDR1 SGHVS, CDR2 FQNEAQ.

The rearrangement links TRBV7-9 to TRBJ2-3; no clear D gene. CDR3 length equals 17 residues. The V end lost 5 bases, the J end lost 1 base, and 19 bases lay between the germline ends. Germline V gene data show CDR1 as SEHNR and CDR2 as FQNEAQ (reference sequence). The DNA of the CDR3 is TGTGCCAGCAGCCGTCTTCACCCGTCCCGGGGCACAGATACGCAGTATTTT. Amino acid sequence: CASSRLHPSRGTDTQYF.

This clonotype has just a few counts. The V gene is TRBV7-2, the J gene TRBJ1-2; the D is unclear. Trimming shortened V by 2 bases and J by 7 bases, and 14 bases separated the two germline ends. There are 14 residues in the CDR3. CDR1 and CDR2 from the germline V gene are SGHTA and FQGNSA. The CDR3 sequence is CASSLFGQEFGYTF. CDR3 nucleotide sequence: TGTGCCAGCAGCTTATTTGGGCAGGAATTTGGCTACACCTTC.

This clonotype was detected many times. The chain joins TRBV5-5 to TRBJ1-5; tentative D call: TRBD1 (6 bases). With 2 bases removed from V and 0 bases from J, the gap between germline ends came to 15 bases. CDR3 length equals 17 residues. Germline V gives CDR1 SGHKS, CDR2 YYEKEE (reference sequence). CDR3 sequence reads: CASSFRGAGDSNQPQHF. CDR3 bases: TGTGCCAGCAGCTTTCGCGGGGCAGGGGATAGCAATCAGCCCCAGCATTTT.

This clonotype was seen only a few times. V usage is TRBV7-6 and J usage is TRBJ2-2, with D possibly TRBD1 on 5 matching bases. V lost 5 bases and J lost 6, with 19 bases in between. The CDR3 extends over 16 amino acids. The germline gives CDR1 SGHVS, CDR2 FNYEAQ. The CDR3 protein is CASSREVGRLAGELFF. For the CDR3, the DNA is TGTGCCAGCAGCCGAGAGGTGGGGCGTCTGGCCGGGGAGCTGTTTTTT.

This clonotype was seen more than once but under ten times. The V call is TRBV7-2, the J call TRBJ2-3, with no clear D. Deletions cut 4 bases from V and 2 bases from J, with 13 bases between. This CDR3 has 15 amino acids. Germline values: CDR1 SGHTA, CDR2 FQGNSA. The CDR3 here is CASSSRSGPTDTQYF. CDR3 nucleotides: TGTGCCAGCAGCTCCCGGTCCGGGCCCACAGATACGCAGTATTTT.

This clonotype occurred many times. The chain couples TRBV27 to TRBJ2-3, with TRBD2 identical over 7 bases. The CDR3 totals 16 residues. Unmatched junction bases numbered 9, after V lost 6 bases and J lost 0 bases. The germline V gene encodes CDR1 MNHEY and CDR2 SMNVEV (reference sequence). For the CDR3, the DNA is TGTGCCAGCAGCCCCTGGGGGGGGACTAGCACAGATACGCAGTATTTT. It specifies CASSPWGGTSTDTQYF.

This clonotype occurred a few times. The chain couples TRBV6-6 to TRBJ2-2; 8 bases align to TRBD1. V dropped 2 bases and J dropped 6; count of bases not matched to a gene: 8. CDR1 and CDR2 from the germline V gene are MNHNY and SVGAGI (reference sequence). This CDR3 is built from 16 residues. CDR3 region: CASSYRTGGSPGELFF. Here the CDR3 DNA reads TGTGCCAGCAGTTACAGAACAGGGGGTTCCCCCGGGGAGCTGTTTTTT.

This clonotype was counted only a few times. The chain carries TRBV5-4 and TRBJ2-1; D is tentatively TRBD1 or TRBD2 (5 bases each). Germline CDR1 is SGHNT and CDR2 is YYREEE (reference sequence). V lost 6 bases and J lost 6, with 13 bases in between. The CDR3 is 13 amino acids. The CDR3 loop reads CASTREGTNEQFF. In nucleotides, the CDR3 is TGTGCCAGCACCCGTGAGGGGACCAATGAGCAGTTCTTC.

The gene calls are TRBV7-8 and TRBJ2-7, with D possibly being TRBD1 or TRBD2 (5 bases each). Between the trimmed V and J ends, which lost 5 bases and 2 bases, there was a span of 16 bases. Looked up from germline, CDR1 is SGHVS and CDR2 is FQNEAQ. The CDR3 totals 15 residues. CDR3 amino acids: CASSTYTRDPYEQYF. Written as DNA, the CDR3 is TGTGCCAGCAGCACTTACACCAGGGACCCCTACGAGCAGTACTTC.

This clonotype was recorded many times. The chain couples TRBV7-3 to TRBJ2-1, with D unresolved. The CDR3 spans 15 residues. V was cut by 5 bases and J by 1 base, with 12 bases left in between. The germline V gene encodes CDR1 SGHTA and CDR2 FQGTGA. The CDR3: CASSPLVNSYNEQFF. The CDR3 nucleotides are TGTGCCAGCAGCCCCCTGGTCAATTCCTACAATGAGCAGTTCTTC.

In this sample, this clonotype turned up many times. The J gene is TRBJ2-2, the V gene TRBV12-5; D remains ambiguous. Germline-derived CDR1 and CDR2 are LGHNT and FRNRAP. The CDR3 contains 13 residues. V lost 3 bases and J lost 0, with 2 bases in between. The chain's CDR3 is CASGFPNTGELFF. In DNA form, the CDR3 reads TGTGCTAGTGGTTTCCCGAACACCGGGGAGCTGTTTTTT.

This clonotype was picked up many times. The chain joins TRBV5-6 to TRBJ2-5; perhaps D is TRBD1 or TRBD2 (5 bases each). The CDR3 totals 13 residues. Germline V gene lookup returns CDR1 SGHDT and CDR2 YYEEEE. V lost 4 bases and J 7 bases, leaving 14 bases between the germline ends. As DNA, the CDR3 is TGTGCCAGCAGCCGGGACGGCACCGGGACCCAGTACTTC. Residues: CASSRDGTGTQYF.

This clonotype was found a few times. The chain carries TRBV7-2 and TRBJ2-7, with 8 bases that match TRBD2. The CDR3 is 15 residues long. The V and J ends lost 2 bases and 4 bases, in that order; junction bases with no gene match: 7. Germline V CDR1 and CDR2: SGHTA, FQGNSA. CDR3 protein: CASSLSGLGSYEQYF. The DNA of the CDR3 is TGTGCCAGCAGCTTATCGGGACTAGGATCGTACGAGCAGTACTTC. Drawing the rest from reference TRBV7-2 and TRBJ2-7, the complete variable domain is GAGVSQSPSNKVTEKGKDVELRCDPISGHTALYWYRQSLGQGLEFLIYFQGNSAPDKSGLPSDRFSAERTGGSVSTLTIQRTQQEDSAVYLCASSLSGLGSYEQYFGPGTRLTVT.

This clonotype was picked up many times. V is TRBV12-3 or TRBV12-4 and J is TRBJ1-5; the D gene is possibly TRBD1 (5 bases). There are 14 residues in the CDR3. The V and J ends lost 6 bases and 3 bases respectively, with 12 bases between them. The DNA of the CDR3 is TGTGCCAGCAGAAGCCTGGGGGACAATCAGCCCCAGCATTTT. Translated: CASRSLGDNQPQHF.

Only a few counts were recorded for this clonotype. The chain joins TRBV2 to TRBJ1-1, with D possibly being TRBD1 (6 bases). The CDR3 contains 15 residues. The germline V gene has CDR1 SNHLY and CDR2 FYNNEI. V was clipped by 7 bases and J by 1 base, with 16 bases between them. CDR3 in DNA: TGTGCCAGCAAAATAACACAGGGCGCGAACACTGAAGCTTTCTTT. It encodes CASKITQGANTEAFF.